This T cell receptor (beta chain) was sequenced for a study of control samples from healthy donors and cancer patients. The ends were cut back, 2 bases at V and 0 bases at J, with 8 bases in the middle. CDR1 and CDR2 (germline): SEHNR, FQNEAQ (reference sequence). The CDR3 is 15 residues long. Using immunoSEQ multiplex PCR, the repertoire was profiled, and TCRdb retains in-frame clones only, with some absent. The sample shows under 30,000 clones, 70% to 80% of them seen only once. The source material was PBMCs. The chain uses TRBV7-9 and TRBJ2-4; the D gene is possibly TRBD1 (5 bases). This receptor was taken from a man between 60 and 75 years old with head and neck cancer. The CDR3 is CASSLTGAAKNIQYF. DNA of the CDR3: TGTGCCAGCAGCTTAACTGGGGCAGCCAAAAACATTCAGTACTTC.